Sequencing of this TCR beta chain was carried out in a study of T-cell reconstitution after alpha-beta-depleted transplantation in children. Unique molecular identifiers were built into the TCRbeta library. A single record per CDR3 protein comes from TCRdb applying MiXCR to the PCR reads. This sample yields over 70,000 distinct CDR3 sequences, of which 6.5% to 8.5% are seen a single time; over 6% belongs to the top ten. This clonotype has ten or more counts. The sample was PBMCs from the stem cell graft donor, taken from the stem cell graft. This receptor was obtained from a human donor who donated a stem cell graft to a child with congenital amegakaryocytic thrombocytopenia.

CDR3 region: CASSAPVSGTGGEQFF. The CDR3 nucleotides are TGTGCCAGCAGCGCCCCCGTCAGCGGGACGGGTGGTGAGCAGTTCTTC. The chain is built from TRBV7-3 and TRBJ2-1; 7 bases line up with TRBD2. CDR3 length: 16 residues. Germline CDR1 SGHTA, CDR2 FQGTGA. The J segment lost 9 bases and the V segment lost 5 bases, leaving 16 bases of the junction unmatched.